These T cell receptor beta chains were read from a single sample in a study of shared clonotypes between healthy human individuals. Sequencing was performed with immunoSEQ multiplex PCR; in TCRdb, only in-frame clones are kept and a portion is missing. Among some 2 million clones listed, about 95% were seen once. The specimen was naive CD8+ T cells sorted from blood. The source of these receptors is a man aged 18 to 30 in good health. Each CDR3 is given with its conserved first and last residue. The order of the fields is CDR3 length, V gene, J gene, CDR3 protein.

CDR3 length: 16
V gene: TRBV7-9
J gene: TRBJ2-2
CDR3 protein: CASTFSWGVNTGELFF

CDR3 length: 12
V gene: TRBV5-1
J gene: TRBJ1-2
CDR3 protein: CASSSDNYGYTF

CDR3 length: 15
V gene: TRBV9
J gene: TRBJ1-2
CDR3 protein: CASSATGTGYDGYTF

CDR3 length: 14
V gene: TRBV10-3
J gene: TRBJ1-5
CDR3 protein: CAISVGQGSGAQHF

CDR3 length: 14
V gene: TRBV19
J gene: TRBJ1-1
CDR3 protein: CASNIQGVETEAFF

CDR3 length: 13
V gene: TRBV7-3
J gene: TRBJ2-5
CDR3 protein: CASSLDEEETQYF

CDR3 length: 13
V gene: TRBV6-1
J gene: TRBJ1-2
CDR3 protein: CASRPAGGDGYTF

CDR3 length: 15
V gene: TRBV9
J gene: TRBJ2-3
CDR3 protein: CASSVDGVGPDTQYF

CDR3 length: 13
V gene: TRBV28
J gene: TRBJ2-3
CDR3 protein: CASSSPWGLEWYF

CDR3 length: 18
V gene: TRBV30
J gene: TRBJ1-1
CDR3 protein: CAWSVKPGQGKMNTEAFF

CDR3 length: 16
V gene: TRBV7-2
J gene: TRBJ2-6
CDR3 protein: CASSLVGGAGANVLTF

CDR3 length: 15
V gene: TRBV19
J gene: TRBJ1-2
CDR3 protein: CASTSPTGVRVGYTF

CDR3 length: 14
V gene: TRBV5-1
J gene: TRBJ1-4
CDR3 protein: CASGPGDPDDKLFF

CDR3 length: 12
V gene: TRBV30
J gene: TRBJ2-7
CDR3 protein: CAWSGPPYEQYF

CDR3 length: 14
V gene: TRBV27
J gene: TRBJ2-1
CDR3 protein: CASKDKIGYNEQFF

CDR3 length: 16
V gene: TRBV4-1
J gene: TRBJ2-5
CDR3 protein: CASSPGGGAFQETQYF

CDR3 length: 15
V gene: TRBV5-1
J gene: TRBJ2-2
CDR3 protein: CASSRGTSNTGELFF

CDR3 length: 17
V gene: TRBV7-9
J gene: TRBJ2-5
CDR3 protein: CASSLPALGRYQETQYF

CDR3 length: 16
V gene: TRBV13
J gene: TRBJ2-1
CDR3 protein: CASSSTGQGSYNEQFF

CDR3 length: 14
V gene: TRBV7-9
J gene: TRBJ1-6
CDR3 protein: CASSLVGAESPLHF

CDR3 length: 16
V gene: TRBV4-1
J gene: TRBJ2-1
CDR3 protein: CASSPAGTGPSNEQFF

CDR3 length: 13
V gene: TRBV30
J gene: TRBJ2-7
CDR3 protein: CAWSVASFYEQYF

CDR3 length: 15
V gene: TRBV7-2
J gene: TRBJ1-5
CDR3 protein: CASSPQGASNQPQHF

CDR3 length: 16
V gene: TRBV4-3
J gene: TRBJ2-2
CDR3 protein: CASSQEQGEGTGELFF

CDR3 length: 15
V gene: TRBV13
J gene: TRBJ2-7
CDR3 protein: CASSDRDFPHYEQYF

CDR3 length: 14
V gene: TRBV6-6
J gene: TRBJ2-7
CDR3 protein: CASSYSAPSYEQYF

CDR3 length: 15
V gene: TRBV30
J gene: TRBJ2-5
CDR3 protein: CAWTHSGGAGETRYF

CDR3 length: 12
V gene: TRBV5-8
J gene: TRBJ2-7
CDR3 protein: CASSLRADEQYF

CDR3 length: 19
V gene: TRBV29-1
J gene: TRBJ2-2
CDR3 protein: CSVEDRGIAGGPNTGELFF

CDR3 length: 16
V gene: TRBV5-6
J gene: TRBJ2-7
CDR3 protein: CASSPSIAGFTYEQYF

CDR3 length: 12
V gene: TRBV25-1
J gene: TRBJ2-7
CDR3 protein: CASGDSPYEQYF

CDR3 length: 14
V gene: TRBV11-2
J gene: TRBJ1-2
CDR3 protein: CASSLEWGGEGYTF

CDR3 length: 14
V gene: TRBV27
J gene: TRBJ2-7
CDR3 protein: CASSLYQGNYEQYF

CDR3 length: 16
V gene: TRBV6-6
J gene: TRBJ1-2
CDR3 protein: CASSFLSNGGLYGYTF

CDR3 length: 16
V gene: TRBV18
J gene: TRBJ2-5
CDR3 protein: CASSPVGPRHQETQYF

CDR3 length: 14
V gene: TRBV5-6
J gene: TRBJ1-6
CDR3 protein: CASSQDGGNSPLHF

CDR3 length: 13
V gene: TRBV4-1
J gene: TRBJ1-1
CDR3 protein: CASSLQGDTEAFF

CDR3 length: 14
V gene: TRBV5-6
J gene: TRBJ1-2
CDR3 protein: CASSSDSSAYGYTF

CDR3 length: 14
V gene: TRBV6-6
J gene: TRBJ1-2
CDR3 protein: CASSYLEGVNGYTF

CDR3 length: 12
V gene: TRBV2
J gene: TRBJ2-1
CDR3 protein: CASSAVYNEQFF

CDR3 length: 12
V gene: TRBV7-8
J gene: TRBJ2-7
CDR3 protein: CASSQQGPEQYF

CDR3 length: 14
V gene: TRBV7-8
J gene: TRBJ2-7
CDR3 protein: CASSLVPNPYEQYF

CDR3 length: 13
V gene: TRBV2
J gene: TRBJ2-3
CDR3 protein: CASSDSHTDTQYF

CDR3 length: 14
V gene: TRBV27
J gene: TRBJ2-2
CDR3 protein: CASTPSGNTGELFF

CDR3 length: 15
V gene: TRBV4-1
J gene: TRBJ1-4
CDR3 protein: CASSQGGGLNEKLFF

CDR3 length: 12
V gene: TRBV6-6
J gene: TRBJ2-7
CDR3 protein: CASSRTGYEQYF

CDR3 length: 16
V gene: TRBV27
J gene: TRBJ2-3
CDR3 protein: CASSHPGQGAGDTQYF

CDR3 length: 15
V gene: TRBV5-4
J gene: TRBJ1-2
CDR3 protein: CASSPRTGGTYGYTF

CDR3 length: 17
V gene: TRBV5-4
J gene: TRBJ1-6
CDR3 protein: CASSLDGVHISNSPLHF

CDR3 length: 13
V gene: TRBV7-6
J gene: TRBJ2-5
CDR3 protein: CASSSRDQETQYF